These 2 T cell receptor beta chains were sequenced from one sample in a study of regulatory T cells in long-lasting Graves disease. Time point in this sample: newly diagnosed GD, antithyroid drugs for less than 3 months. Extracted PBMC RNA gave rise to the TCR library. iRepertoire HTBI primers and Arm-PCR of CDR3 regions built TCR beta libraries. TCRdb called the multiplex PCR reads again in MiXCR, with one record for every CDR3 protein. The repertoire holds 360,000 or so distinct CDR3 sequences, with over 15% as singletons. The same sample was also studied in work on T cells in Graves' hyperthyroidism and ophthalmopathy.

Sample: peripheral blood mononuclear cells (PBMCs), taken at new diagnosis, from a patient treated with antithyroid drugs. The receptors were sampled from a man between 40 and 49 years old with Graves disease.

This clonotype was detected a few times. A read error may explain this, as a much larger clone is one base away. V gene TRBV30 combines with J gene TRBJ2-2; D gene unclear. With 3 bases removed from V and 4 bases from J, the gap between germline ends came to 15 bases. CDR1 and CDR2 (germline): GTSNPN, SVGIG (reference sequence). There are 15 residues in the CDR3. The CDR3 DNA sequence: TGTGCCTGGAGCGCTAAGGGCATAGGCACCGGGGAGCTGTTTTTT. Protein product: CAWSAKGIGTGELFF.

Only a few counts were recorded for this clonotype. This chain links TRBV5-1 with TRBJ2-5; a weak D match, TRBD2 (8 bases). The V and J ends lost 4 bases and 9 bases respectively, with 25 bases between them. The CDR3 extends over 16 amino acids. From germline, CDR1 is SGHRS and CDR2 YFSETQ. The CDR3 loop is CASSPRDSSSGGAQYF. Here the CDR3 DNA reads TGCGCCAGCAGCCCCCGGGACAGTTCCTCGGGAGGGGCCCAGTACTTC.